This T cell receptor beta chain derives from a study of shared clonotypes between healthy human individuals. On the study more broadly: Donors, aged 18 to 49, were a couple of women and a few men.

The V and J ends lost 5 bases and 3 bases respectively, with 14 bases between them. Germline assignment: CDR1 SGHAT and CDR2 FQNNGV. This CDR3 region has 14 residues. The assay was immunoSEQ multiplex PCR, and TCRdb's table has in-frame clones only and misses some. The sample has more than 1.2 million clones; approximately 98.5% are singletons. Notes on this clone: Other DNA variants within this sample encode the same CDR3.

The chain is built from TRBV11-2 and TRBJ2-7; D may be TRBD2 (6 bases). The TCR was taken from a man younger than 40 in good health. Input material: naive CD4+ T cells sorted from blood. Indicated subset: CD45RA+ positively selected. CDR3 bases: TGTGCCAGCAGCCTAGGCGGCGGGAACTACGAGCAGTACTTC. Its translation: CASSLGGGNYEQYF.